This T cell receptor beta chain was found in a study of T cell responses to AZD1222 COVID-19 vaccine. This clone has more than one count but fewer than ten. Its antigen is unidentified. The CDR3 sequence is 15 residues long. Trimming removed 7 bases from V and 6 bases from J, with 22 bases in between. Germline V gene data show CDR1 as LGHDT and CDR2 as YNNKEL (reference sequence). General study points: Just five or six AZD1222 recipients tested seropositive at baseline. It was only after the peak T cell response that any repertoires were sampled. With two AZD1222 doses given, Spike-specific TCR breadth and depth both rose.

The protocol was immunoSEQ multiplex PCR, while the TCRdb copy is restricted to in-frame clones and leaves out a portion. The repertoire holds 100,000 to 150,000 clones, with roughly 90% as singletons. This TCR derives from an adult in good health. V is TRBV3-1 (or the pseudogene TRBV3-2) and J is TRBJ2-7, with a tentative D call TRBD1 (7 bases). This specimen consisted of peripheral blood, obtained on day 0 of MenACWY control vaccination. The CDR3 nucleotides are TGTGCCAGCACCGGAGGGGGCGGGCCCCTCGCCGAGCAGTACTTC. Translation gives CASTGGGGPLAEQYF.